The following is a T cell receptor (beta chain) sequence with its context. Its antigen is currently unknown. The CDR3 totals 13 residues. V dropped 1 base and J dropped 3 bases, with 7 bases sitting between them. Germline V gene sequence: CDR1 SGHRS, CDR2 YFSETQ. The sample belongs to a study of shared clonotypes between healthy human individuals. Study-level results: Sampling was confined to blood; repertoires within tissues likely differ.

Unsorted PBMC DNA was run through sequencing on ten immunoSEQ deep assay plates. Authors' methods: Junction-only sequences produced by ImmunoSEQ had no quality scores, so filtering differed. Assay: immunoSEQ multiplex PCR; the TCRdb copy retains only in-frame clones and omits some. V, J and clone size derive from that table, while D and trimming were established from the DNA sequence. The repertoire holds approximately 470,000 clones, around 73% seen once, with more than 10% in the top ten. Material: PBMCs. The rearrangement links TRBV5-1 to TRBJ2-5; D remains ambiguous. The receptor's source is a middle-aged woman in good health. Some clones in this sample may be carry-over from other donors' samples. The CDR3 DNA reads TGCGCCAGCAGCTTGTTCTCAGAAGAGACCCAGTACTTC. Its protein product is CASSLFSEETQYF.